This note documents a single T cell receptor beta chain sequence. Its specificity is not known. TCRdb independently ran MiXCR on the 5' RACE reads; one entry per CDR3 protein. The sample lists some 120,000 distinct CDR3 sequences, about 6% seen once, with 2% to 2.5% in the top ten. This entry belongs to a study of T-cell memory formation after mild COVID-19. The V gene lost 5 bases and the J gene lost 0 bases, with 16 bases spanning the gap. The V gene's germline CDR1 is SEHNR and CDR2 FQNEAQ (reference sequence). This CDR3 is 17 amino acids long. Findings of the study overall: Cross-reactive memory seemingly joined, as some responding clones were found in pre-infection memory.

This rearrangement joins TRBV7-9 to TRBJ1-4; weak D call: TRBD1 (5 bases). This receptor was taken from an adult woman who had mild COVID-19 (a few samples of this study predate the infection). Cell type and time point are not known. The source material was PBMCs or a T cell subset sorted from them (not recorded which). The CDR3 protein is CASSPIGTLATNEKLFF. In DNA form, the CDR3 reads TGTGCCAGCAGCCCAATAGGGACCCTAGCAACTAATGAAAAACTGTTTTTT.